The 3 T cell receptor beta chains listed next were all sequenced from one sample in a study of Ad26.COV2.S vaccination and SARS-CoV-2 variants (dated by TCRdb to about 2021). The treatment or condition label of this sample denotes: roughly 18 received Ad26.COV2.S at low or high dose, single or two shots; 5 received placebo; per-sample allocation not given. For vaccine and placebo recipients, repertoires were sequenced using samples collected on day 63 after the first injection. To prepare the library, the immunoSEQ multiplex PCR assay was applied. TCRdb provides this immuneACCESS table in a form limited to in-frame rearrangements. Some clones are lacking; in checked studies, under half of them reflect an unresolved V gene, and why the rest are absent is not known. The sample contains about 440,000 clones, roughly 88% of them found a single time. The ten top clones hold roughly 4.3% of the sample.

This specimen consisted of peripheral blood, obtained in a trial of Ad26.COV2.S vaccine versus placebo. The receptors originated from a person between 18 and 60 years old who received the Ad26.COV2.S COVID-19 vaccine or a placebo.

This clone was counted once. The V call is TRBV2, the J call TRBJ1-4, with no clear D. Between the trimmed V and J ends, which lost 8 bases and 0 bases, there was a span of 10 bases. CDR1 is SNHLY and CDR2 is FYNNEI in the germline V gene. There are 14 residues in the CDR3. CDR3 residues: CASLRASTNEKLFF. CDR3 in DNA: TGTGCCAGCCTTCGGGCTTCAACTAATGAAAAACTGTTTTTT.

This clone was observed a few times. The V call is TRBV7-2, the J call TRBJ2-5; perhaps TRBD1 as D (5 bases). V dropped 5 bases and J dropped 5 bases, with 12 bases sitting between them. There are 13 residues in the CDR3. Looked up from germline, CDR1 is SGHTA and CDR2 is FQGNSA. CDR3 loop: CASSTDIAETQYF. CDR3 bases: TGTGCCAGCAGCACGGACATTGCTGAGACCCAGTACTTC.

The chain links TRBV2 to TRBJ1-2; tentatively, D is TRBD1 (6 bases). V was pared by 8 bases and J by 4 bases, with 11 bases between. Germline V CDR1 and CDR2: SNHLY, FYNNEI. This CDR3 contains 12 residues. The CDR3 reads CASFTGPYGYTF. DNA for the CDR3: TGTGCCAGCTTTACAGGGCCCTATGGCTACACCTTC.